The rows below give T cell receptor beta chains drawn from one sample of a study of cytotoxic CD8 clonotypes in ibrutinib-treated CLL. The method was immunoSEQ multiplex PCR; TCRdb's version includes in-frame clones alone and lacks a portion of them. This table holds 150,000 to 200,000 clones, approximately 91% found once. This specimen consisted of PBMCs, obtained at disease progression, from a patient treated with ibrutinib. Receptors were obtained from a human donor with chronic lymphocytic leukemia. CDR3s include the opening cysteine and the closing phenylalanine or tryptophan. The order of the fields is V gene, clone size, D gene, J gene, CDR3 DNA, CDR3 protein. D genes are given only for firm matches. The size of a clone is reported for some rows only, either as once, few or many, or as a class for expanded clones.

TRBV9	once	TRBD1	TRBJ2-7	TGTGCCAGCAGCGTATTGGGACAGGGTGTCTACGAGCAGTACTTC	CASSVLGQGVYEQYF
TRBV29-1	.	TRBD2	TRBJ2-1	TGCAGCGTGGGGACTAGCGGGAGCCGTCGCGGTGAGCAGTTCTTC	CSVGTSGSRRGEQFF
TRBV5-1	.	TRBD2	TRBJ2-5	TGCGCCAGCAGCTTGGTAGCTAGCGGGAGTGGGGTGCAAGAGACCCAGTACTTC	CASSLVASGSGVQETQYF
TRBV13	.	TRBD1	TRBJ2-7	TGTGCCAGCAGCTCCCGACAGGGTTCCTACGAGCAGTACTTC	CASSSRQGSYEQYF
TRBV29-1	.	.	TRBJ2-3	TGCAGCGTGGGCCCTGCCCAAGCGCAGTATTTT	CSVGPAQAQYF
TRBV6-7	.	.	TRBJ1-1	TGTGCCAGCAGTGGAACAATTGGCTCCGACAAGGAGGCTGAAGCTTTCTTT	CASSGTIGSDKEAEAFF
TRBV6-5	.	.	TRBJ1-5	TGTGCCAGCAGTTATAAGGGGAAGCAGCCCCAGCATTTT	CASSYKGKQPQHF
TRBV5-1	.	.	TRBJ2-1	TGCGCCAGCAGCAGTCCCGCGGGACCCGTCGACAATGAGCAGTTCTTC	CASSSPAGPVDNEQFF
TRBV7-2	.	.	TRBJ2-1	TGTGCCAGCAGCGTAACCGGGAACGTTCATGAGCAGTTCTTC	CASSVTGNVHEQFF
TRBV5-6	.	TRBD2	TRBJ2-7	TGTGCCAGCAGCTTGATAGCGGGAGCCTACGAGCAGTACTTC	CASSLIAGAYEQYF
TRBV29-1	once	.	TRBJ1-2	TGCAGCGTTGAAGATGGGGCAGGGGTAGGCTATGGCTACACCTTC	CSVEDGAGVGYGYTF
TRBV15	.	TRBD1	TRBJ2-3	TGTGCCACCAGCAGGGACAGGCTACATACGCAGTATTTT	CATSRDRLHTQYF
TRBV29-1	.	.	TRBJ1-4	TGCAGCGGCTCGGGGCAGCAGGATGGAAAACTGTTTTTT	CSGSGQQDGKLFF
TRBV9	once	TRBD2	TRBJ2-7	TGTGCCAGCAGCGTAGCCCAGCGGGACCCAGAGTCGGGGCAGTACTTC	CASSVAQRDPESGQYF
TRBV12-5	.	.	TRBJ1-2	TGTGCTAGTGGTTTGGCGGGTAACTATGGCTACACCTTC	CASGLAGNYGYTF
TRBV29-1	.	TRBD1	TRBJ1-1	TGCAGCGTCACTCAGACAGGGTCGGCTTTCTTT	CSVTQTGSAFF
TRBV7-9	.	.	TRBJ2-1	TGTGCCAGCAGCCCAATCCAGGATGAGCAGTTCTTC	CASSPIQDEQFF
TRBV18	.	TRBD1	TRBJ1-1	TGTGCCAGCTCCCCTCAACAGGGGACTGAAGCTTTCTTT	CASSPQQGTEAFF
TRBV4-1	few	.	TRBJ1-1	TGCGCCAGCAGCCAAATAGGGGGAAATGAAGCTTTCTTT	CASSQIGGNEAFF
TRBV15	.	.	TRBJ1-1	TGTGCCACCAGCAGAGCTTCGACCACGGAGGGTTTCTTT	CATSRASTTEGFF
TRBV25-1	.	.	TRBJ2-7	TGTGCCAGCAGTGAATATTTCCCTGGGGACTTCGAGAACTACGAGCAGTACTTC	CASSEYFPGDFENYEQYF
TRBV7-3	.	.	TRBJ1-5	TGTGCCAGCAGCGTAGACCGCAATCAGCCCCAGCATTTT	CASSVDRNQPQHF
TRBV7-9	once	.	TRBJ2-2	TGTGCCAGCAGCTTAGGGAGCGGGGAGCTGTTTTTT	CASSLGSGELFF
TRBV6-5	.	TRBD2	TRBJ2-7	TGTGCCAGCAGTTACAACGAAGCTAGCGGCTCCTACGAGCAGTACTTC	CASSYNEASGSYEQYF
TRBV9	.	TRBD1	TRBJ1-2	TGTGCCAGCAGTGGCGGACAGGTCTTCTATGGCTACACCTTC	CASSGGQVFYGYTF
TRBV9	.	.	TRBJ2-3	TGTGCCAGCAGCCCTGGGGTGGCAGATACGCAGTATTTT	CASSPGVADTQYF
TRBV30	.	TRBD2	TRBJ2-5	TGTGCCTGGAGCCGGGGGGACCACTCGGTAACCCAGTACTTC	CAWSRGDHSVTQYF
TRBV2	.	.	TRBJ1-4	TGTGCCAGCAGTGAAGGAGAGCAGGGACGGCCGTCTGTCCCCCTTGAAAAACTGTTTTTT	CASSEGEQGRPSVPLEKLFF
TRBV7-2	.	.	TRBJ2-7	TGTGCCAGCAGCAATCTGAACTACGAGCAGTACTTC	CASSNLNYEQYF
TRBV28	.	.	TRBJ1-1	TGTGCCAGCACCCAAGAGGAATGGGAGCCTGAAGCTTTCTTT	CASTQEEWEPEAFF
TRBV11-1	.	TRBD1	TRBJ2-1	TGTGCCAGCAGCTACCGGGACAGGGATGAGCAGTTCTTC	CASSYRDRDEQFF
TRBV19	.	.	TRBJ1-1	TGTGCCAGTAGTATAGATCTAAGGGCAGGGGACCGAACTGAAGCTTTCTTT	CASSIDLRAGDRTEAFF
TRBV9	.	.	TRBJ2-7	TGTGCCAGCAGCGTAAACGTCTTAACCTACGAGCAGTACTTC	CASSVNVLTYEQYF
TRBV28	.	TRBD1	TRBJ2-7	TGTGCCAGCACCTTCTCCGGGACAGGGAGATACGAGCAGTACTTC	CASTFSGTGRYEQYF
TRBV28	.	TRBD2	TRBJ2-7	TGTGCCAGCAGTTTTTGGCGGGAGGGCCCCTACGAGCAGTACTTC	CASSFWREGPYEQYF
TRBV27	.	.	TRBJ1-5	TGTGCCAGCAGTTTACGTAGCAATCAGCCCCAGCATTTT	CASSLRSNQPQHF
TRBV20-1	.	.	TRBJ2-3	TGCAGTGGGGGAAGCACAGATACGCAGTATTTT	CSGGSTDTQYF
TRBV19	.	.	TRBJ2-7	TGTGCCAGTAGTAGGGGACCGGTTACGCAGTACGAGCAGTACTTC	CASSRGPVTQYEQYF
TRBV19	.	.	TRBJ1-1	TGTGCCAGTTCTATAACAGGGTCCACTGAAGCTTTCTTT	CASSITGSTEAFF